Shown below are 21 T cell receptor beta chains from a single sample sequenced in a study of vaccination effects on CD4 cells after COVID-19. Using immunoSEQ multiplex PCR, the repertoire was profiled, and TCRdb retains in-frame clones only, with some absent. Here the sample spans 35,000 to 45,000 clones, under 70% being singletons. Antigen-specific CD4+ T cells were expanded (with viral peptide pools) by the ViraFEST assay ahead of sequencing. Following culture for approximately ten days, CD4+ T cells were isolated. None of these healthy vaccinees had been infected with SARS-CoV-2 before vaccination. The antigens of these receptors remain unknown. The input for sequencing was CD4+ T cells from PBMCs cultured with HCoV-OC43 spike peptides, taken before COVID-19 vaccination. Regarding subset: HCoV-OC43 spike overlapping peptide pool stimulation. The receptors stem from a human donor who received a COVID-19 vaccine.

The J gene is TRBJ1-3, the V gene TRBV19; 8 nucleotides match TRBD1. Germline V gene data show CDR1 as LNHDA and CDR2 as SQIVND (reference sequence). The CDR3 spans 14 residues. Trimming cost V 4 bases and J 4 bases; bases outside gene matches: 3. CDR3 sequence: CASSRQGIGNTIYF. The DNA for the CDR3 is TGTGCCAGTAGTAGACAGGGGATCGGAAACACCATATATTTT.

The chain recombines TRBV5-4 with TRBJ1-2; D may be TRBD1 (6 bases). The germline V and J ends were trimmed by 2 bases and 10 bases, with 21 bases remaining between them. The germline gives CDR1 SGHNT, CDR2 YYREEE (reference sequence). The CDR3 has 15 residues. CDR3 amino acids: CASSFNSFGGADYTF. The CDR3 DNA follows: TGTGCCAGCAGCTTTAATTCTTTCGGGGGCGCCGACTACACCTTC.

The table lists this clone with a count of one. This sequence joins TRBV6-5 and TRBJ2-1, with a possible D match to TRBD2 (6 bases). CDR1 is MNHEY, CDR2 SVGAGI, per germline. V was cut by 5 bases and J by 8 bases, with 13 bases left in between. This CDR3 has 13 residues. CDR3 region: CASSLGRWDEQFF. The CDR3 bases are TGTGCCAGCAGTCTCGGGAGATGGGATGAGCAGTTCTTC.

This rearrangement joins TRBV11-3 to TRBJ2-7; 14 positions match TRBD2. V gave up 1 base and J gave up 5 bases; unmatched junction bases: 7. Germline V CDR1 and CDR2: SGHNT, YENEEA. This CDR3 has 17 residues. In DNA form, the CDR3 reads TGTGCCAGCAGCTTAGGAGTCGGGACTAGCGGGAGCGACGAGCAGTACTTC. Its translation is CASSLGVGTSGSDEQYF.

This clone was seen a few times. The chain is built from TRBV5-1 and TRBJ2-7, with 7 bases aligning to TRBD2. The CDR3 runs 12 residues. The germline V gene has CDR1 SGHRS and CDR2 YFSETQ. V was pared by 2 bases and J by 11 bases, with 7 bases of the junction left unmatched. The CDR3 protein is CASSFEGGYKYF. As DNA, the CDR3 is TGCGCCAGCAGCTTTGAGGGAGGGTATAAGTACTTC.

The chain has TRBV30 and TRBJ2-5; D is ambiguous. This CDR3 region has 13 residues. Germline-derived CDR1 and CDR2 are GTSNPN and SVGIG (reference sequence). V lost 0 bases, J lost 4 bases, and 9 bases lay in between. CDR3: CAWSVRIRETQYF. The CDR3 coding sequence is TGTGCCTGGAGTGTACGAATTCGAGAGACCCAGTACTTC. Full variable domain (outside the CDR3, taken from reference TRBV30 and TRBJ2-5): SQTIHQWPATLVQPVGSPLSLECTVEGTSNPNLYWYRQAAGRGLQLLFYSVGIGQISSEVPQNLSASRPQDRQFILSSKKLLLSDSGFYLCAWSVRIRETQYFGPGTRLLVL.

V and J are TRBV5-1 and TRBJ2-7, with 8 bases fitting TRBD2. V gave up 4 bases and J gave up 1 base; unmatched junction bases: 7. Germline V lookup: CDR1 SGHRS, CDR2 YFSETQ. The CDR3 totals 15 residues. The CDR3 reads CASSGSGGLSYEQYF. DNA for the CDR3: TGCGCCAGCAGCGGAAGCGGGGGTCTTTCCTACGAGCAGTACTTC. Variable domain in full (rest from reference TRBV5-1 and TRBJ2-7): KAGVTQTPRYLIKTRGQQVTLSCSPISGHRSVSWYQQTPGQGLQFLFEYFSETQRNKGNFPGRFSGRQFSNSRSEMNVSTLELGDSALYLCASSGSGGLSYEQYFGPGTRLTVT.

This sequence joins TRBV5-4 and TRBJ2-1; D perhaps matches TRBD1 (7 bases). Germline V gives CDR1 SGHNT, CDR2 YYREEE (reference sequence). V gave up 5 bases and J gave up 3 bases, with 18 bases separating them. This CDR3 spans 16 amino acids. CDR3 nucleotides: TGTGCCAGCAGTTCGTCACAGGGGAGGTTCTACAATGAGCAGTTCTTC. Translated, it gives CASSSSQGRFYNEQFF.

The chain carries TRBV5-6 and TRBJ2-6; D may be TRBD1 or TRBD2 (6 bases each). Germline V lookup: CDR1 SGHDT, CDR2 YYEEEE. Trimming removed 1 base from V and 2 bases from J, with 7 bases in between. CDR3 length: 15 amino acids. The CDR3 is CASSLRGAGANVLTF. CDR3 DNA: TGTGCCAGCAGCTTGAGGGGGGCTGGGGCCAACGTCCTGACTTTC. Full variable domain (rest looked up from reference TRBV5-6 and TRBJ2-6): DAGVTQSPTHLIKTRGQQVTLRCSPKSGHDTVSWYQQALGQGPQFIFQYYEEEERQRGNFPDRFSGHQFPNYSSELNVNALLLGDSALYLCASSLRGAGANVLTFGAGSRLTVL.

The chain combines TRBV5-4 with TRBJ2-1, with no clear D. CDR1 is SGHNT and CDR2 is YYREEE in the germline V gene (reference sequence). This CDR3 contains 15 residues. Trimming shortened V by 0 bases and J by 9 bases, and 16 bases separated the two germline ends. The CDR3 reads CASSLALSTLGEQFF. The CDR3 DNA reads TGTGCCAGCAGCTTGGCGTTATCCACTTTAGGTGAGCAGTTCTTC. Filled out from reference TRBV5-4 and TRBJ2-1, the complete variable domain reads ETGVTQSPTHLIKTRGQQVTLRCSSQSGHNTVSWYQQALGQGPQFIFQYYREEENGRGNFPPRFSGLQFPNYSSELNVNALELDDSALYLCASSLALSTLGEQFFGPGTRLTVL.

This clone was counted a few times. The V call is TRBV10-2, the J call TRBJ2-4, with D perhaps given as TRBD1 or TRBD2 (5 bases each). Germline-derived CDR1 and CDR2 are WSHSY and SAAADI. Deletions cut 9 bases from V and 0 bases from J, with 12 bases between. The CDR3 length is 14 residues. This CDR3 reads CASLGERAKNIQYF. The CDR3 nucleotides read TGCGCCAGTCTAGGGGAGCGAGCCAAAAACATTCAGTACTTC.

Written as DNA, the CDR3 is TGTGCCAGTAGTTCCTTAAGTAGGGGCTCCTACGAGCAGTACTTC. Translating gives CASSSLSRGSYEQYF. The chain is built from TRBV19 and TRBJ2-7, with D possibly TRBD1 on 5 matching bases. Trimming removed 5 bases from V and 0 bases from J, with 14 bases in between. The CDR3 extends over 15 amino acids. Germline V gives CDR1 LNHDA, CDR2 SQIVND (reference sequence). The full variable domain, with the rest looked up from reference TRBV19 and TRBJ2-7, is DGGITQSPKYLFRKEGQNVTLSCEQNLNHDAMYWYRQDPGQGLRLIYYSQIVNDFQKGDIAEGYSVSREKKESFPLTVTSAQKNPTAFYLCASSSLSRGSYEQYFGPGTRLTVT.

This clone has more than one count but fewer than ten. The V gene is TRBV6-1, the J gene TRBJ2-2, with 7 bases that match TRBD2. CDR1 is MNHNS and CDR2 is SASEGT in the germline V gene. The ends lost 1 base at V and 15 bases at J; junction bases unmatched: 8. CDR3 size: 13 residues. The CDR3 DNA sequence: TGTGCCAGCAGTGAAGAATGGGGGGGTCTCGTGTTTTTT. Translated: CASSEEWGGLVFF.

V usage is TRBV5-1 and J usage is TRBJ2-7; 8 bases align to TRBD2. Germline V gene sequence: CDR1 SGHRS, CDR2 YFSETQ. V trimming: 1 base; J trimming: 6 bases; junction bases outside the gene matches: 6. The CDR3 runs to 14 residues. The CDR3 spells CASSLTSGSIEQYF. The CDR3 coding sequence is TGCGCCAGCAGCTTGACTAGCGGATCAATCGAGCAGTACTTC.

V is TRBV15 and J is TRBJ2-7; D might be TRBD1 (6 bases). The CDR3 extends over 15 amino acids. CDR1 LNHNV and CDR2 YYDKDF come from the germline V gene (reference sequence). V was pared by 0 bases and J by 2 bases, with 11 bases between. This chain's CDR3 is CATSREHTGTYEQYF. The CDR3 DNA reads TGTGCCACCAGCAGAGAACATACAGGGACCTACGAGCAGTACTTC.

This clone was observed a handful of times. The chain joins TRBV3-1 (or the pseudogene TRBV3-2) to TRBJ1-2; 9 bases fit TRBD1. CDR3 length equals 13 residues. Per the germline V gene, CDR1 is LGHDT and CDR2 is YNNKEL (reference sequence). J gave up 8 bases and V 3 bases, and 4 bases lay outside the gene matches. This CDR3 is CASSHRDRVGYTF. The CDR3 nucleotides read TGTGCCAGCAGCCACCGGGACAGGGTGGGCTACACCTTC.

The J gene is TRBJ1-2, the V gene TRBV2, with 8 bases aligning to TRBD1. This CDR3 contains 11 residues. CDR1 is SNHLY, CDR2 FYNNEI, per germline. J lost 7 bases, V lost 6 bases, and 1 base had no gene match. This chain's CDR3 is CASRGTGGYTF. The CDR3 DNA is TGTGCCAGCAGGGGGACAGGTGGCTACACCTTC.

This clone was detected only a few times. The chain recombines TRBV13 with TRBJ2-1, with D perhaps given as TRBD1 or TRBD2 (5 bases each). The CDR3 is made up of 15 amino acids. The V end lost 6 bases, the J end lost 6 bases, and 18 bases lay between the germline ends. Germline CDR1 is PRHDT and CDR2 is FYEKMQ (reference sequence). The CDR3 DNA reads TGTGCCAGCAGAACCCCCCCTCCGGGGCCCAATGAGCAGTTCTTC. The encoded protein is CASRTPPPGPNEQFF. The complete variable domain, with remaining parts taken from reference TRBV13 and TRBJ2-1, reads AAGVIQSPRHLIKEKRETATLKCYPIPRHDTVYWYQQGPGQDPQFLISFYEKMQSDKGSIPDRFSAQQFSDYHSELNMSSLELGDSALYFCASRTPPPGPNEQFFGPGTRLTVL.

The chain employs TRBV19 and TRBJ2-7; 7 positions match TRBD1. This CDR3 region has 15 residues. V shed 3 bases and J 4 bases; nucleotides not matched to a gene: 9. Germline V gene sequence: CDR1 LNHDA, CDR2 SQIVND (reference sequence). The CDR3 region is CASSILDRAGYEQYF. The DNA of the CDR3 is TGTGCCAGTAGTATTCTAGACAGGGCTGGATACGAGCAGTACTTC.

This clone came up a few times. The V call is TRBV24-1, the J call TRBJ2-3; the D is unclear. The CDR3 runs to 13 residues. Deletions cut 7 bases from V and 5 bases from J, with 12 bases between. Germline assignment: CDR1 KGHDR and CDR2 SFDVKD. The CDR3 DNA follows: TGTGCCACCAGCGACTCTAGTGTAGATACGCAGTATTTT. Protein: CATSDSSVDTQYF.

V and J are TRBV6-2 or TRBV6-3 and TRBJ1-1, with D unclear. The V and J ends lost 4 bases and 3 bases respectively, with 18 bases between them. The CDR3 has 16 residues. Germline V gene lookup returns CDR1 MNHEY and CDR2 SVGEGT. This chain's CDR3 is CASSSGPTRKDTEAFF. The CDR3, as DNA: TGTGCCAGCAGTTCCGGGCCCACGAGGAAGGACACTGAAGCTTTCTTT.